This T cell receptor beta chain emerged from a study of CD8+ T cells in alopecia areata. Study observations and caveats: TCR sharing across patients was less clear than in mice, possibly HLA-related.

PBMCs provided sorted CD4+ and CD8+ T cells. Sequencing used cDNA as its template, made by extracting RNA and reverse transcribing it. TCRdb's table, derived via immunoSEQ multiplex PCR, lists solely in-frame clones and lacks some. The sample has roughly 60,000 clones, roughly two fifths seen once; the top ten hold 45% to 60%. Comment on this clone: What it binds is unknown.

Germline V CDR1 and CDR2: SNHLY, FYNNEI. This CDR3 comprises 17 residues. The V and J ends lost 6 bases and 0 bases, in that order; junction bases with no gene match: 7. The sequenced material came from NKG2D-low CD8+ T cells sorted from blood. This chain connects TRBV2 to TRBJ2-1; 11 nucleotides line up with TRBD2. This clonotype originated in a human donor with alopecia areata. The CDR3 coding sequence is TGTGCCAGCAGGATAGGGACTAGCGGAAGCTCCTACAATGAGCAGTTCTTC. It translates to CASRIGTSGSSYNEQFF. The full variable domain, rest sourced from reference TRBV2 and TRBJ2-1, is EPEVTQTPSHQVTQMGQEVILRCVPISNHLYFYWYRQILGQKVEFLVSFYNNEISEKSEIFDDQFSVERPDGSNFTLKIRSTKLEDSAMYFCASRIGTSGSSYNEQFFGPGTRLTVL.